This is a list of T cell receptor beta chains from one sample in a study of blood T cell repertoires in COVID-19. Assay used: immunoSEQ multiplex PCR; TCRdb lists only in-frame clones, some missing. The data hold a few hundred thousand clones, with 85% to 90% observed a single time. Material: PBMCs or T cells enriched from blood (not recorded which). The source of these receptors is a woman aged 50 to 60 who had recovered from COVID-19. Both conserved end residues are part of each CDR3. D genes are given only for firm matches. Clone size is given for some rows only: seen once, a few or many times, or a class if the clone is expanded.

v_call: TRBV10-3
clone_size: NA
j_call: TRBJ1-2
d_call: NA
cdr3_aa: CAISEKETSSGYTF
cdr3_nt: TGTGCCATCAGTGAGAAGGAGACTTCTAGTGGCTACACCTTC

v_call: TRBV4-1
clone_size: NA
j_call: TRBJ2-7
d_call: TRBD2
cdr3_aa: CASSISGGFSSYEQYF
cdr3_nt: TGCGCCAGCAGCATTAGCGGGGGCTTTAGCTCCTACGAGCAGTACTTC

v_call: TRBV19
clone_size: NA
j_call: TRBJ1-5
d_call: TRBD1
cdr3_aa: CASRWNRDSDQPQHF
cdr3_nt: TGTGCCAGTAGATGGAACCGGGACAGCGATCAGCCCCAGCATTTT

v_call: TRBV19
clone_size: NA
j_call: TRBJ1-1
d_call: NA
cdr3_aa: CASTSGSRTEAFF
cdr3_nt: TGTGCCAGTACCTCCGGCTCGAGGACTGAAGCTTTCTTT

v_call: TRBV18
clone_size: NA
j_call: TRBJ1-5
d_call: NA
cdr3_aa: CASSKDRWGNQPQHF
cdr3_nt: TGTGCCAGCTCAAAAGACAGGTGGGGCAATCAGCCCCAGCATTTT

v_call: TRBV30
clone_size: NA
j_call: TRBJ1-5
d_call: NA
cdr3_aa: CAWSATGQPQHF
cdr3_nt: TGTGCCTGGAGTGCGACGGGTCAGCCCCAGCATTTT

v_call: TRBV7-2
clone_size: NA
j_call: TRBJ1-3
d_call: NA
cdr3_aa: CASSFAGKGSGNTIYF
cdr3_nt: TGTGCCAGCAGCTTCGCCGGGAAGGGATCGGGAAACACCATATATTTT

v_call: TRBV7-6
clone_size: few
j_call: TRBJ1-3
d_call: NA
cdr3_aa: CASSFVQGEGNTIYF
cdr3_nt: TGTGCCAGCAGCTTCGTACAGGGAGAAGGAAACACCATATATTTT

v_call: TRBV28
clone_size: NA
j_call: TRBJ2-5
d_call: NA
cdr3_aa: CASSSRWTEETQYF
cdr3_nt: TGTGCCAGCAGTTCCCGATGGACAGAAGAGACCCAGTACTTC

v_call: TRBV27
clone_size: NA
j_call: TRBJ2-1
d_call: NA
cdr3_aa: CASSLFFRPLYNEQFF
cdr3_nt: TGTGCCAGCAGTTTATTTTTTCGTCCGTTATACAATGAGCAGTTCTTC

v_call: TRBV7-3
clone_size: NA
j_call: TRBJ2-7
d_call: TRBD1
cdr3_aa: CASSLDRQGAKYF
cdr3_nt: TGTGCCAGCAGCCTAGACCGACAGGGGGCTAAGTACTTC

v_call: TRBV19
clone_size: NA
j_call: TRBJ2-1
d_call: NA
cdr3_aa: CASSIRPSEQFF
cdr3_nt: TGTGCCAGTAGTATACGACCTAGTGAGCAGTTCTTC

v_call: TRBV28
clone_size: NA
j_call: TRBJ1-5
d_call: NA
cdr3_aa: CASRSTSGPQHF
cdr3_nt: TGTGCCAGCAGGTCTACCTCGGGGCCCCAGCATTTT

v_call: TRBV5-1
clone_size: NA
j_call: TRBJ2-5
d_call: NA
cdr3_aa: CASSPTRAGQETQYF
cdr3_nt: TGCGCCAGCAGCCCGACTAGAGCGGGCCAAGAGACCCAGTACTTC

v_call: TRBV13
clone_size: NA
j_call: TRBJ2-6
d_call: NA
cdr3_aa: CASSSFFSGANVLTF
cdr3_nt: TGTGCCAGCAGCTCCTTCTTCTCTGGGGCCAACGTCCTGACTTTC

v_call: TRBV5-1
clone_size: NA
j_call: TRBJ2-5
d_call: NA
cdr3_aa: CASSPGLEGGTQYF
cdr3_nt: TGCGCCAGCAGCCCGGGCTTAGAGGGAGGGACCCAGTACTTC

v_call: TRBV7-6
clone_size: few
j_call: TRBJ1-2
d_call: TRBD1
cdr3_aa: CASSDNTGGSNYGYTF
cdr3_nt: TGTGCCAGCAGCGACAACACAGGGGGTTCTAACTATGGCTACACCTTC

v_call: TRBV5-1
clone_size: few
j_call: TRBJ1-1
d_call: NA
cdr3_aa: CASKKERNTEAFF
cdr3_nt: TGCGCCAGCAAAAAGGAGAGGAACACTGAAGCTTTCTTT

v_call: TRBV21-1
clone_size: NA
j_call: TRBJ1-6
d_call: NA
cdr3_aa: CASSKVGGSVDSPLHF
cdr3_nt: TGTGCCAGCAGCAAAGTAGGGGGTTCAGTCGACTCACCCCTCCACTTT

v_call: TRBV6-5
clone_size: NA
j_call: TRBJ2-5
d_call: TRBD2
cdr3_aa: CASSPLAANEETQYF
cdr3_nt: TGTGCCAGCAGCCCCCTAGCGGCAAACGAAGAGACCCAGTACTTC

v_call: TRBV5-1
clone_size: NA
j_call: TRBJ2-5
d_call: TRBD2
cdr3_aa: CASSVAGVQETQYF
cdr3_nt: TGCGCCAGCAGCGTAGCGGGGGTACAAGAGACCCAGTACTTC

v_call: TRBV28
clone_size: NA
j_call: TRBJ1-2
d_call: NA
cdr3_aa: CASGAGRGYTF
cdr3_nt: TGTGCCAGCGGCGCAGGGCGCGGCTACACCTTC

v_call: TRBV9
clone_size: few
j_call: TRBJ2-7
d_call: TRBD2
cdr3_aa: CASSGSGGAEKQYF
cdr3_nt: TGTGCCAGCAGCGGTAGCGGGGGGGCGGAAAAGCAGTACTTC

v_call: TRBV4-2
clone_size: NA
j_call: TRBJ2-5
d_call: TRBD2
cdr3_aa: CARKPLTTAGGRETQYF
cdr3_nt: TGTGCCAGGAAACCCCTCACCACTGCGGGGGGTCGGGAGACCCAGTACTTC

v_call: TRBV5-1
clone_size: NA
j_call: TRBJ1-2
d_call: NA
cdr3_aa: CASSPVSRGYGYTF
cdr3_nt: TGCGCCAGCAGCCCTGTTTCACGGGGGTATGGCTACACCTTC

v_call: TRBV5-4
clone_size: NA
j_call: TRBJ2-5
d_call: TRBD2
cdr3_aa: CASSSATSAMQTQYF
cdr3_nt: TGTGCCAGCAGCTCAGCGACTAGCGCGATGCAGACCCAGTACTTC

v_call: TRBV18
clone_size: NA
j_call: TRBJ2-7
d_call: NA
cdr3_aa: CASSPPRGYSYEQYF
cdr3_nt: TGTGCCAGCTCACCACCCAGGGGTTACTCCTACGAGCAGTACTTC

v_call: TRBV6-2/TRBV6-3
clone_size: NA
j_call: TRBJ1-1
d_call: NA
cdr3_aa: CASSYSKYSGDTEAFF
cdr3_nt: TGTGCCAGCAGTTACTCGAAATATTCCGGGGACACTGAAGCTTTCTTT

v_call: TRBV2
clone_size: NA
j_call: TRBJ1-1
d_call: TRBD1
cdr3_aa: CASSVGQENTEAFF
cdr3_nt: TGTGCCAGCAGTGTCGGACAGGAGAACACTGAAGCTTTCTTT

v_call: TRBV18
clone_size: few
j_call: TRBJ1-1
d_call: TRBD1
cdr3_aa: CASSPAGGYMNTEAFF
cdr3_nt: TGTGCCAGCTCACCCGCAGGGGGGTACATGAACACTGAAGCTTTCTTT

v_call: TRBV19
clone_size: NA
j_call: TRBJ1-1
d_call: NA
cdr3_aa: CASSRTVLNTEAFF
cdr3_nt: TGTGCCAGTAGCCGGACAGTCCTTAACACTGAAGCTTTCTTT

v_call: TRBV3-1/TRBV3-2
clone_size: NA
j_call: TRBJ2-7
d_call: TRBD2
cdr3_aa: CASSQGGGASYEQYF
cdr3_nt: TGTGCCAGCAGCCAAGGGGGGGGAGCGTCCTACGAGCAGTACTTC

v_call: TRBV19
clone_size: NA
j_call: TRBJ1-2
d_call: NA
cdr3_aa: CASSSRAPNYGYTF
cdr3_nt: TGTGCCAGTAGTTCGAGGGCACCTAACTATGGCTACACCTTC